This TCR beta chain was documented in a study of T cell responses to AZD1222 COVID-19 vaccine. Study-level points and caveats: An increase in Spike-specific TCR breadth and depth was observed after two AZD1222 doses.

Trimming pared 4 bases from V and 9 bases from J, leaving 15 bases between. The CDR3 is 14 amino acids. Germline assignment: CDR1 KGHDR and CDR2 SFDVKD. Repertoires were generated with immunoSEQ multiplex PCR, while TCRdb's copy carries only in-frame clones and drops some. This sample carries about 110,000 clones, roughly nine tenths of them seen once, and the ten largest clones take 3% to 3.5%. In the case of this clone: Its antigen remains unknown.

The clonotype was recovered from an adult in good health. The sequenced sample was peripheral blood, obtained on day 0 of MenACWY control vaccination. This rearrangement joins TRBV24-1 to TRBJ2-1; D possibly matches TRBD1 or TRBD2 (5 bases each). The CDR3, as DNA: TGTGCCACCAGTGAATCGGGACGGGCGGTTGAGCAGTTCTTC. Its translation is CATSESGRAVEQFF.